The clone carrying this T cell receptor (beta chain) was observed many times. Every sequencing run gave over 200 million TCR-beta sequences, taken from 15-18 subjects. TCRdb redid the calling of the 5' RACE reads with MiXCR, one entry per CDR3 protein. Among some 60,000 distinct CDR3 sequences listed, less than 2.5% were seen once. The data were taken from a study of neurological immune-mediated disorders. Germline CDR1 reads LGHNA; CDR2 reads YSLEER. The germline V and J ends were trimmed by 0 bases and 9 bases, with 15 bases remaining between them. The CDR3 totals 16 residues. The chain combines TRBV4-3 with TRBJ1-6, with D possibly TRBD1 on 5 matching bases. What was sequenced was PBMCs. This receptor was taken from a middle-aged man with multiple sclerosis. The CDR3 bases are TGCGCCAGCAGCCAAGATCGGGGCATAAGTGGTTCACCCCTCCACTTT. It is translated as CASSQDRGISGSPLHF.